The 10 T cell receptor beta chains presented below share a single source sample, sequenced in a study of HIV-infected children after antiretroviral therapy interruption. Regarding treatment: PENTA 11 planned treatment interruption arm or continuous ART arm. Unique molecular identifiers were included in an RNA-based 3' RACE TCR library. TCRdb passed the 3' RACE reads through MiXCR, listing each CDR3 protein once. The table has tens of thousands of distinct CDR3 sequences, more than 3.5% seen once. Sequencing was performed on CD45RA+ CD4+ T cells from PBMCs, pooled from several time points, taken from a donor given antiretroviral therapy, either interrupted or continuous. The subset is: naive CD4+ CD45RA+ CD45RO- T cells. These receptors were taken from a pool of human donors with HIV.

This clonotype was observed at least ten times. The V and J genes are TRBV11-3 and TRBJ2-7, with D possibly TRBD1 on 6 matching bases. V lost 6 bases and J 7 bases, leaving 10 bases between the germline ends. This CDR3 has 11 amino acids. Germline-derived CDR1 and CDR2 are SGHNT and YENEEA. The CDR3 DNA reads TGTGCCAGCAGTGCAAGGGGGGAGCAGTACTTC. Its protein product is CASSARGEQYF.

This clonotype was counted between two and nine times. The V call is TRBV28, the J call TRBJ2-2, with D uncertain. Germline V gene lookup returns CDR1 MDHEN and CDR2 SYDVKM. The CDR3 has 12 residues. The V end was cut by 10 bases, the J end by 4 bases, with 10 bases between. The CDR3 bases are TGTGCCACCAAGTACTTCACCGGGGAGCTGTTTTTT. It yields the protein CATKYFTGELFF.

This clonotype was detected a few times. This chain uses TRBV4-1 with TRBJ1-4; weak D call: TRBD1 (5 bases). The CDR3 covers 18 residues. V was shortened by 0 bases and J by 0 bases, with 14 bases between the two germline ends. Germline V gene data show CDR1 as MGHRA and CDR2 as YSYEKL. CDR3: CASSQERVGAATNEKLFF. The CDR3 DNA is TGCGCCAGCAGCCAAGAGAGGGTAGGGGCCGCAACTAATGAAAAACTGTTTTTT.

This clonotype was found many times. The chain uses TRBV12-3 or TRBV12-4 and TRBJ1-1; D unresolved. The CDR3 is 13 residues long. V was trimmed by 3 bases and J by 5 bases, leaving 10 bases between them. In nucleotides, the CDR3 is TGTGCCAGCAGTTTCATGGGAAGAACTGAAGCTTTCTTT. This translates into CASSFMGRTEAFF.

This clonotype was seen a handful of times. The chain joins TRBV6-2 or TRBV6-3 to TRBJ2-5, with a weak D call TRBD2 (7 bases). V shed 2 bases and J shed 5 bases, with 15 bases lying between them. In germline, CDR1 is MNHEY, CDR2 SVGEGT. This CDR3 contains 15 residues. The CDR3 region has the DNA TGTGCCAGCAGTTACAGCGGCAGGGGAGGGGAGACCCAGTACTTC. Translated: CASSYSGRGGETQYF.

This clonotype has ten or more counts. The rearrangement links TRBV3-1 to TRBJ2-7, with a tentative D call TRBD2 (6 bases). V shed 0 bases and J shed 2 bases, with 8 bases lying between them. This CDR3 has 14 residues. Germline CDR1 LGHDT, CDR2 YNNKEL (reference sequence). CDR3 DNA: TGTGCCAGCAGCCAAGATGCGGGGACCTACGAGCAGTACTTC. It specifies CASSQDAGTYEQYF.

The gene calls are TRBV2 and TRBJ1-5, with 9 bases aligning to TRBD1. CDR1 and CDR2 from the germline V gene are SNHLY and FYNNEI. The CDR3 has 14 residues. Trimming took 6 bases from V and 7 from J; bases not matched to a gene: 7. The DNA for the CDR3 is TGTGCCAGCAGATCCGGGACAGGGACCCAGCCCCAGCATTTT. It translates to CASRSGTGTQPQHF.

Ten or more counts support this clonotype. The V call is TRBV14, the J call TRBJ2-7, with a tentative D call TRBD1 (5 bases). The germline V gene encodes CDR1 SGHDN and CDR2 FVKESK. The V and J ends lost 7 bases and 7 bases respectively, with 17 bases between them. This CDR3 has 13 residues. CDR3 DNA sequence: TGTGCCAGCACCGAACAGGCGGAGTCGGAGCAGTACTTC. Encoded protein: CASTEQAESEQYF. The full variable domain, in which reference TRBV14 and TRBJ2-7 provide the parts outside the CDR3, is EAGVTQFPSHSVIEKGQTVTLRCDPISGHDNLYWYRRVMGKEIKFLLHFVKESKQDESGMPNNRFLAERTGGTYSTLKVQPAELEDSGVYFCASTEQAESEQYFGPGTRLTVT.

This clonotype came up many times. The chain couples TRBV29-1 to TRBJ2-5; no definite D call. Per germline, CDR1 SQVTM and CDR2 ANQGSEA. The CDR3 consists of 13 residues. V was shortened by 0 bases and J by 2 bases, with 7 bases between the two germline ends. CDR3 DNA: TGCAGCGTTGAAGACGCATTTCAAGAGACCCAGTACTTC. The encoded protein is CSVEDAFQETQYF.

V usage is TRBV20-1 and J usage is TRBJ2-3; a weak D match, TRBD2 (6 bases). With 0 bases removed from V and 4 bases from J, the gap between germline ends came to 17 bases. The CDR3 is 16 residues long. Germline V gene sequence: CDR1 DFQATT, CDR2 SNEGSKA (reference sequence). CDR3 bases: TGCAGTGCTAGAGAGGACTATCCTAAGGGGTCAGATACGCAGTATTTT. The encoded protein is CSAREDYPKGSDTQYF.